This entry lists 21 T cell receptor beta chains sequenced from one sample in a study of blood T cell repertoires in COVID-19. The protocol was immunoSEQ multiplex PCR, while the TCRdb copy is restricted to in-frame clones and leaves out a portion. In the table there are around 170,000 clones, about 80% of which are singletons. The source material was peripheral blood. These receptors came from a man aged 65 to 79 with active or convalescent COVID-19.

The J gene is TRBJ1-2, the V gene TRBV30; D is uncertain. Germline CDR1 is GTSNPN and CDR2 is SVGIG (reference sequence). V lost 4 bases to trimming and J lost 8 bases, with 11 bases between them. CDR3 length equals 11 residues. CDR3 coding DNA: TGTGCCTGGACTGGTTTAGAAGGCTACACCTTC. Its translation is CAWTGLEGYTF.

This chain links TRBV12-3 or TRBV12-4 with TRBJ1-2; possibly TRBD1 for D (6 bases). The V gene lost 3 bases and the J gene lost 6 bases, with 11 bases spanning the gap. CDR3 length equals 13 residues. CDR3 nucleotide sequence: TGTGCCAGCAGTTTCTACAGGGTGAATGGCTACACCTTC. Protein: CASSFYRVNGYTF.

This sequence joins TRBV6-5 and TRBJ1-4; 7 nucleotides agree with TRBD1. The J segment lost 8 bases and the V segment lost 0 bases, leaving 6 bases of the junction unmatched. The germline V gene has CDR1 MNHEY and CDR2 SVGAGI. The CDR3 runs 15 residues. Here the CDR3 DNA reads TGTGCCAGCAGTTACTCGGCCGGGACAGACGAAAAACTGTTTTTT. Translating gives CASSYSAGTDEKLFF.

This clone was detected only once. V and J are TRBV11-2 and TRBJ2-7; tentatively, D is TRBD1 (6 bases). V was trimmed by 2 bases and J by 5 bases, leaving 10 bases between them. Looked up from germline, CDR1 is SGHAT and CDR2 is FQNNGV. The CDR3 is made up of 13 amino acids. The CDR3 sequence: CASSLMGAHEQYF. Here the CDR3 DNA reads TGTGCCAGCAGCTTAATGGGGGCCCACGAGCAGTACTTC. Combining the CDR3 with reference TRBV11-2 and TRBJ2-7 gives the whole variable domain EAGVAQSPRYKIIEKRQSVAFWCNPISGHATLYWYQQILGQGPKLLIQFQNNGVVDDSQLPKDRFSAERLKGVDSTLKIQPAKLEDSAVYLCASSLMGAHEQYFGPGTRLTVT.

The J gene is TRBJ2-7, the V gene TRBV5-5, with D unresolved. V was clipped by 3 bases and J by 4 bases, with 5 bases between them. Germline lookup yields CDR1 SGHKS and CDR2 YYEKEE (reference sequence). The length of the CDR3 is 11 residues. In DNA form, the CDR3 reads TGTGCCAGCAGCTCCCAGTACGAGCAGTACTTC. It yields the protein CASSSQYEQYF.

This clone was recorded a few times. The gene calls are TRBV4-1 and TRBJ1-6, with 8 positions matching TRBD1. Trimming took 4 bases from V and 10 from J; bases not matched to a gene: 6. Germline loops: CDR1 MGHRA, CDR2 YSYEKL. The CDR3 is made up of 14 amino acids. CDR3 amino acids: CASSLTGDRSPLHF. The CDR3 DNA sequence: TGCGCCAGCAGCCTAACAGGGGACAGGTCACCCCTCCACTTT.

This clone was seen a handful of times. The chain carries TRBV7-9 and TRBJ1-4; possible D gene TRBD1, 6 bases. Trimming took off 3 bases at V and 4 bases at J, with 9 bases between the two ends. Germline assignment: CDR1 SEHNR and CDR2 FQNEAQ (reference sequence). This CDR3 has 14 residues. The CDR3 sequence: CASSLGDINEKLFF. CDR3 nucleotides: TGTGCCAGCAGCTTGGGGGACATTAATGAAAAACTGTTTTTT. Full variable domain (remainder filled in from reference TRBV7-9 and TRBJ1-4): DTGVSQNPRHKITKRGQNVTFRCDPISEHNRLYWYRQTLGQGPEFLTYFQNEAQLEKSRLLSDRFSAERPKGSFSTLEIQRTEQGDSAMYLCASSLGDINEKLFFGSGTQLSVL.

The chain combines TRBV4-1 with TRBJ1-4; D is possibly TRBD1 (5 bases). With 3 bases removed from V and 8 bases from J, the gap between germline ends came to 16 bases. Germline CDR1 and CDR2: MGHRA and YSYEKL. This CDR3 region has 15 residues. The CDR3 loop is CASSHPRGGMEKLFF. CDR3 sequence (DNA): TGCGCCAGCAGCCACCCCCGGGGGGGGATGGAAAAACTGTTTTTT.

The chain combines TRBV2 with TRBJ2-1; no clear D gene. The length of the CDR3 is 13 residues. V was pared by 7 bases and J by 7 bases, with 14 bases between. From germline, CDR1 is SNHLY and CDR2 FYNNEI. The CDR3 DNA reads as TGTGCCAGCACCCCCGGGTCCGGGAATGAGCAGTTCTTC. It translates to CASTPGSGNEQFF.

CDR3 sequence reads: CASSDLAGGPYNEQFF. The CDR3 coding sequence is TGTGCCAGCAGCGACCTAGCGGGAGGTCCCTACAATGAGCAGTTCTTC. This chain links TRBV9 with TRBJ2-1, with 11 bases identical to TRBD2. CDR3 length: 16 residues. The V segment lost 3 bases and the J segment 2 bases; nucleotides outside the gene matches: 4. Per the germline V gene, CDR1 is SGDLS and CDR2 is YYNGEE.

The chain carries TRBV6-5 and TRBJ2-7; D ambiguous. The CDR3 covers 13 residues. The V gene lost 8 bases and the J gene lost 1 base, with 12 bases spanning the gap. The germline V gene encodes CDR1 MNHEY and CDR2 SVGAGI. The CDR3 DNA reads as TGTGCCAGCGAGGTTACGCAATCCTACGAGCAGTACTTC. Protein: CASEVTQSYEQYF.

The V and J genes are TRBV5-6 and TRBJ1-5; D is unresolved. There are 14 residues in the CDR3. Trimming left V 4 bases short and J 4 bases short, with 12 bases between. The germline V gene encodes CDR1 SGHDT and CDR2 YYEEEE. CDR3 DNA sequence: TGTGCCAGCAGCCGCCTGACATCAAATCAGCCCCAGCATTTT. It encodes CASSRLTSNQPQHF. The full variable domain, completed using reference TRBV5-6 and TRBJ1-5, is DAGVTQSPTHLIKTRGQQVTLRCSPKSGHDTVSWYQQALGQGPQFIFQYYEEEERQRGNFPDRFSGHQFPNYSSELNVNALLLGDSALYLCASSRLTSNQPQHFGDGTRLSIL.

This sequence joins TRBV4-1 and TRBJ2-2, with TRBD2 matching over 8 bases. The CDR3 consists of 17 residues. Per the germline V gene, CDR1 is MGHRA and CDR2 is YSYEKL. Losses at the gene ends were 0 bases for V and 3 bases for J; bases not matched to a gene: 6. The CDR3 here is CASSQDTSGRDTGELFF. CDR3 nucleotides: TGCGCCAGCAGCCAAGATACCAGCGGGAGAGACACCGGGGAGCTGTTTTTT.

This chain joins TRBV5-1 and TRBJ2-7, with 9 bases that match TRBD1. V lost 7 bases to trimming and J lost 2 bases; unmatched junction nucleotides: 10. The CDR3 extends over 15 amino acids. Germline values: CDR1 SGHRS, CDR2 YFSETQ. CDR3 in DNA: TGCGCCAGCGGAGTAGGGACAGGGCCCACCTACGAGCAGTACTTC. Amino acid sequence: CASGVGTGPTYEQYF.

This clone was seen more than once but under ten times. The J gene is TRBJ1-1, the V gene TRBV5-1, with a possible D match to TRBD1 (5 bases). V lost 4 bases to trimming and J lost 6 bases, with 16 bases between them. The CDR3 is 14 amino acids. Germline V gene lookup returns CDR1 SGHRS and CDR2 YFSETQ. CDR3 sequence reads: CASSPTEWGSEAFF. CDR3 DNA sequence: TGCGCCAGCAGCCCGACGGAATGGGGCTCTGAAGCTTTCTTT.

The CDR3 nucleotides are TGCAGTGCTAGTCAGGCTAGCGGAACCTACGAGCAGTACTTC. It encodes CSASQASGTYEQYF. This rearrangement joins TRBV20-1 to TRBJ2-7, with 7 nucleotides matching TRBD2. Germline values: CDR1 DFQATT, CDR2 SNEGSKA (reference sequence). This CDR3 has 14 amino acids. The V segment lost 3 bases and the J segment 2 bases; nucleotides outside the gene matches: 7.

CDR3 DNA: TGTGCCAGCAGTGGAGAAAGAAGCACTGAAGCTTTCTTT. As protein: CASSGERSTEAFF. The chain uses TRBV2 and TRBJ1-1; no definite D call. V lost 4 bases, J lost 4 bases, and 10 bases lay in between. The CDR3 contains 13 residues. Germline-derived CDR1 and CDR2 are SNHLY and FYNNEI.

V usage is TRBV15 and J usage is TRBJ1-3, with 9 bases lining up with TRBD1. CDR1 LNHNV and CDR2 YYDKDF come from the germline V gene (reference sequence). The CDR3 has 15 residues. V lost 5 bases to trimming and J lost 3 bases; unmatched junction nucleotides: 5. CDR3 region: CATSVRTGVGNTIYF. The CDR3 DNA sequence: TGTGCCACCAGCGTACGGACAGGGGTTGGAAACACCATATATTTT.

Note on this clone: This sample also contains other DNA sequences that code for the same CDR3. This chain links TRBV7-2 with TRBJ1-2, with 8 bases lining up with TRBD1. The V segment lost 5 bases and the J segment 0 bases; nucleotides outside the gene matches: 5. The CDR3 loop spans 15 amino acids. Germline assignment: CDR1 SGHTA and CDR2 FQGNSA. This CDR3 is CASSPGQGANYGYTF. Here the CDR3 DNA reads TGTGCCAGCAGCCCCGGACAGGGAGCTAACTATGGCTACACCTTC.

The CDR3 is CASSQDGLAGGLAKNIQYF. CDR3 sequence (DNA): TGCGCCAGCAGCCAAGACGGACTAGCGGGAGGGCTAGCCAAAAACATTCAGTACTTC. The genes are TRBV4-1 and TRBJ2-4; 15 positions match TRBD2. The trim removed 0 bases at V and 0 bases at J, leaving 3 bases unmatched. Germline CDR1 reads MGHRA; CDR2 reads YSYEKL. The CDR3 consists of 19 residues.

CDR3 DNA: TGTGCCTGGAGTGTACATAGCGGGGGGAATGAGCAGTTCTTC. Translation: CAWSVHSGGNEQFF. This chain joins TRBV30 and TRBJ2-1; the match to TRBD2 covers 10 bases. Germline V gene lookup returns CDR1 GTSNPN and CDR2 SVGIG (reference sequence). This CDR3 has 14 residues. J gave up 7 bases and V 0 bases, and 3 bases lay outside the gene matches.